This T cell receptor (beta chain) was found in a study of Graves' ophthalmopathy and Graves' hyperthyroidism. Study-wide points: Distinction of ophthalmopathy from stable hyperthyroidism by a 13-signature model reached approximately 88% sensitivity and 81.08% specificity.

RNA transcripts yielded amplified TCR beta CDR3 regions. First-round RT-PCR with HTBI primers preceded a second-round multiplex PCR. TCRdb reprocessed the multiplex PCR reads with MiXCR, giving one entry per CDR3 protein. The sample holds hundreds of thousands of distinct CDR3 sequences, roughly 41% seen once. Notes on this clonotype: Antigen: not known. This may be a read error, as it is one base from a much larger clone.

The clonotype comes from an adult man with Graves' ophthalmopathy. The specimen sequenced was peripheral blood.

The CDR3 reads CASSVTSRRYEQYF. CDR3 bases: TGCGCCAGCAGCGTGACTAGCAGACGCTACGAGCAGTACTTC. This chain connects TRBV7-6 to TRBJ2-7, with TRBD2 identical over 7 bases. Germline values: CDR1 SGHVS, CDR2 FNYEAQ. This CDR3 has 14 amino acids.